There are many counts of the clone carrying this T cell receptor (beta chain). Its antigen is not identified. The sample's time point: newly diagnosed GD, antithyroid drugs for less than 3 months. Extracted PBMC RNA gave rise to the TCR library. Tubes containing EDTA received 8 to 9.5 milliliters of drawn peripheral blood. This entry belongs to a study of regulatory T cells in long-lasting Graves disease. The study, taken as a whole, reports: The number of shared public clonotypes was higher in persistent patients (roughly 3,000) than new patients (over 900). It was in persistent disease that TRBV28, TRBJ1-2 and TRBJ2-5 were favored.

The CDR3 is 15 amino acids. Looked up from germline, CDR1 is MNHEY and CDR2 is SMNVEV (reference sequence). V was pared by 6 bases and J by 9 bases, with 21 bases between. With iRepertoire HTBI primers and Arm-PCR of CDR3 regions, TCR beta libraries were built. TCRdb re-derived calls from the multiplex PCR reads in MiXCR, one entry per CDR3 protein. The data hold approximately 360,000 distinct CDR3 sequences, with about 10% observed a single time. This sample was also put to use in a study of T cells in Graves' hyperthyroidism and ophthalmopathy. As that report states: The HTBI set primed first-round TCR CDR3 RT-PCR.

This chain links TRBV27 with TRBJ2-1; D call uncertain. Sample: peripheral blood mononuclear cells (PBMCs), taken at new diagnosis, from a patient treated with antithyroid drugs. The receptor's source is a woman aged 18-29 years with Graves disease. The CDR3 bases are TGTGCCAGCAGCGAGGAGTTGGCCCCGGGTGGTGAGCAGTTCTTC. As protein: CASSEELAPGGEQFF.